Presented here are 14 T cell receptor beta chains from one specimen sequenced in a study of blood T cell repertoires in COVID-19. The assay was immunoSEQ multiplex PCR, and TCRdb's table has in-frame clones only and misses some. This sample has 70,000 or so clones, with roughly 80% found just once. Sequenced input: peripheral blood. The receptors originated from a man aged 60-69 years with COVID-19, enrolled during active disease.

There are a few counts of this clone. The chain links TRBV10-1 to TRBJ1-2; 8 nucleotides match TRBD1. The CDR3 consists of 13 residues. V shed 6 bases and J 8 bases; nucleotides not matched to a gene: 8. Germline CDR1 reads WNHNN; CDR2 reads SYGVQD (reference sequence). The CDR3 loop reads CASSPDRGFGYTF. The CDR3 bases are TGCGCCAGCAGCCCCGACAGGGGTTTCGGCTACACCTTC.

The chain recombines TRBV12-3 or TRBV12-4 with TRBJ1-2; weak D call: TRBD1 (5 bases). Between the trimmed V and J ends, which lost 4 bases and 8 bases, there was a span of 14 bases. This CDR3 has 13 residues. The CDR3 DNA sequence: TGTGCCAGCAGTTCGCTCGGACAATGGGGCTACACCTTC. This translates into CASSSLGQWGYTF.

The chain has TRBV10-1 and TRBJ2-3; 7 bases are shared with TRBD2. The junction had 13 bases not matched to a gene; V was cut back by 4 bases and J by 3 bases. The CDR3 totals 17 residues. Germline CDR1 is WNHNN and CDR2 is SYGVQD (reference sequence). CDR3: CASSVGTTRRGTDTQYF. Written as DNA, the CDR3 is TGCGCCAGCAGTGTTGGGACTACCCGGAGGGGTACAGATACGCAGTATTTT.

This sequence joins TRBV7-9 and TRBJ1-6, with 8 bases lining up with TRBD1. There are 17 residues in the CDR3. V lost 4 bases to trimming and J lost 7 bases; unmatched junction nucleotides: 12. The V gene's germline CDR1 is SEHNR and CDR2 FQNEAQ (reference sequence). The CDR3 loop is CASSSPEGTGGNSPLHF. CDR3 in DNA: TGTGCCAGCAGCTCACCCGAAGGGACAGGTGGGAATTCACCCCTCCACTTT.

The chain recombines TRBV19 with TRBJ2-1; no clear D gene. Germline CDR1 and CDR2: LNHDA and SQIVND (reference sequence). Trimming shortened V by 1 base and J by 4 bases, and 5 bases separated the two germline ends. The length of the CDR3 is 13 residues. The CDR3 is CASSIGRYNEQFF. The CDR3, as DNA: TGTGCCAGTAGTATAGGCAGATACAATGAGCAGTTCTTC.

This chain uses TRBV19 with TRBJ1-4, with D perhaps TRBD1 (5 bases). The CDR3 extends over 16 amino acids. Trimming removed 6 bases at V and 6 bases at J, with 20 bases between. Germline V CDR1 and CDR2: LNHDA, SQIVND (reference sequence). The CDR3 loop reads CASRDKKGYRDEKLFF. CDR3 nucleotides: TGTGCCAGTAGGGATAAGAAGGGGTATCGCGATGAAAAACTGTTTTTT.

The CDR3 DNA reads as TGTGCCAGCACCTCGATCGGGGCCCTCCACTTT. Amino acids: CASTSIGALHF. The rearrangement uses TRBV6-5 and TRBJ1-6; D uncertain. The CDR3 consists of 11 residues. Germline CDR1 reads MNHEY; CDR2 reads SVGAGI. V was clipped by 7 bases and J by 14 bases, with 12 bases between them.

Comments on this clone: A far larger clone is one base from this, pointing to a likely read error. This chain uses TRBV19 with TRBJ2-7; 9 bases are a match to TRBD1. V dropped 5 bases and J dropped 0; count of bases not matched to a gene: 2. The CDR3 length is 14 residues. CDR1 LNHDA and CDR2 SQIVND come from the germline V gene (reference sequence). The CDR3 loop reads CASSLQGASYEQYF. CDR3 bases: TGTGCCAGTAGTTTACAGGGGGCCTCCTACGAGCAGTACTTC.

The chain recombines TRBV10-3 with TRBJ1-3, with 7 bases that match TRBD1. Trimming took 9 bases from V and 8 from J; bases not matched to a gene: 13. The CDR3 is 14 residues long. Germline CDR1 and CDR2: ENHRY and SYGVKD. CDR3 in amino acids: CAIRGGDDGDTIYF. CDR3 in DNA: TGTGCCATACGAGGGGGCGACGATGGGGACACCATATATTTT.

This clone was counted a few times. This chain connects TRBV6-1 to TRBJ1-5, with D unresolved. Trimming shortened V by 2 bases and J by 5 bases, and 7 bases separated the two germline ends. CDR3 length: 13 residues. CDR1 is MNHNS and CDR2 is SASEGT in the germline V gene. As DNA, the CDR3 is TGTGCCAGCAGTGAAATGGGAGATCAGCCCCAGCATTTT. Its translation: CASSEMGDQPQHF.

This chain uses TRBV7-6 with TRBJ2-1; TRBD2 is a possible D gene (6 bases). V was pared by 5 bases and J by 9 bases, with 20 bases between. The CDR3 consists of 15 residues. The germline V gene encodes CDR1 SGHVS and CDR2 FNYEAQ. The CDR3 coding sequence is TGTGCCAGCAGCCAGGAGGGGACCTCCCGGGGTGAGCAGTTCTTC. As protein: CASSQEGTSRGEQFF.

The chain recombines TRBV19 with TRBJ1-5; D call uncertain. V gave up 7 bases and J gave up 0 bases, with 4 bases separating them. CDR1 is LNHDA, CDR2 SQIVND, per germline (reference sequence). This CDR3 has 12 amino acids. The CDR3 region has the DNA TGTGCCAGTACGCGTAGCAATCAGCCCCAGCATTTT. This translates into CASTRSNQPQHF.

The rearrangement uses TRBV5-1 and TRBJ2-5; 7 bases are a match to TRBD1. V shed 3 bases, J shed 5 bases, and the junction held 7 bases outside the gene matches. This CDR3 is 14 amino acids long. Germline CDR1 and CDR2: SGHRS and YFSETQ. The CDR3 DNA reads as TGCGCCAGCAGCTCGACAGGGTCTGGGGAGACCCAGTACTTC. It is translated as CASSSTGSGETQYF.

This clone was detected only a few times. The chain combines TRBV19 with TRBJ2-2, with TRBD2 matching over 10 bases. The V segment lost 3 bases and the J segment 3 bases; nucleotides outside the gene matches: 4. CDR1 is LNHDA, CDR2 SQIVND, per germline (reference sequence). The CDR3 has 16 residues. DNA of the CDR3: TGTGCCAGTAGTATCGGACTAGCGGTCGACACCGGGGAGCTGTTTTTT. Translation: CASSIGLAVDTGELFF.